This TCR beta chain was found in a study of blood T cell repertoires in COVID-19 (dated by TCRdb to 2020 to 2022). In terms of the full investigation: Samples from collaborators originated in the United States, Italy and Spain and spanned both the acute and convalescent phases of COVID-19. The prospective study material was composed of cDNA or gDNA derived from T cells, B-cell-depleted T cells, or PBMCs. Deeply sampled blood TCRbeta repertoires from subjects exposed to, actively infected with, or recovered from COVID-19 were included in the dataset. The repertoires were released in a freely available public database intended as a resource for research on the immune response to SARS-CoV-2. Samples were obtained from the ongoing ImmuneRACE study (first 160 participants) and from about 1,300 subjects provided by 6 global collaborators. Nearly every sample came with metadata listing a de-identified subject ID, COVID-19 status, age in years and sex. Where available, HLA class I and class II types were taken from metadata supplied by the sample provider and were not determined by assay-based typing. Broader findings and caveats from the paper: The quantity of clinical and demographic metadata differed by source and by participant and was supplied without curation.

From cysteine to phenylalanine, the CDR3 is 18 amino acids long. Here the CDR3 DNA is all that survives: 54 bases in frame from base 1. As encoded in the germline V gene, CDR1 is KGHDR while CDR2 is SFDVKD. The trim is 1 base for V and 7 bases for J, with a gap of 21 bases between the germline ends. With regard to this clone: It lacks a known antigen. No base quality values were provided; no much bigger clone lies one nucleotide off.

Collaborating institutions collected whole blood in K2EDTA tubes following their own protocols. For TCRbeta analysis, collaborators shipped samples as frozen whole blood, isolated PBMCs, or DNA extracted from either of those sample types. The immunoSEQ Assay, a bias-controlled multiplex PCR, was used to amplify TCRbeta CDR3 regions from genomic DNA. From the authors' description of their analysis: Within the assay, amplification of reference gene primers was used to estimate how many nucleated cells each sample contained. Sequence reads were collapsed and filtered to measure the absolute abundance of every unique TCRbeta CDR3 rearrangement. For each sample, productive Simpson clonality was calculated as the square root of Simpson's diversity index across productive rearrangements. TCRdb provides this immuneACCESS table in a form limited to in-frame rearrangements. Some clones are lacking; in checked studies, under half of them reflect an unresolved V gene, and why the rest are absent is not known. The V and J calls and clone size come from that table; D and trimming were worked out from the DNA. The sample data list roughly 120,000 clones, and approximately 80% of these were observed just once. The top ten clonotypes cover 7% to 9.5% of the sample.

This clonotype originated in a man in his 70s with active or convalescent COVID-19. Sequenced material: peripheral blood. Here the chain combines TRBV24-1 and TRBJ1-4; the D gene cannot be named for sure. CDR3 region: CATSDFRLNREGGEKLFF. The bases read TGTGCCACCAGTGATTTCCGCCTTAACCGGGAAGGTGGTGAAAAACTGTTTTTT.